This T cell receptor (beta chain) was recovered during a study of CXCR3-negative and CXCR3-positive naive CD8 T cells. Comments on this clonotype: Its specificity is unknown.

The CDR3 totals 11 residues. The germline CDR1 and CDR2 sequences are MNHNS and SASEGT. Libraries were UMI-labeled 5' RACE TRB cDNA. TCRdb re-called the 5' RACE reads; every CDR3 protein appears as one record, without DNA. This repertoire includes some 150,000 distinct CDR3 sequences. Study observations and caveats: Similar levels of surface CD5 were seen between naive subsets; TCR strength was inferred from TRB CDR3 properties. Comparably high diversity marked both naive subsets, whereas memory CD8+ cells had much lower diversity. Both naive subsets, CXCR3-negative and CXCR3-positive, displayed similar TRBV-TRBJ usage, unlike memory cells. Greater hydrophobicity was found in TRB CDR3s of CXCR3-positive naive cells than of CXCR3-negative naive cells.

CD45RO-CCR7+CD27+CD95- defined naive CD8+ T cells. Material: naive CXCR3+ CD8+ T cells from blood. The sample's subset: CD45RO-CCR7+CD27+CD95- naive CD8+ T cells expressing CXCR3 (TNR3+). This sequence joins TRBV6-1 and TRBJ1-2. This receptor was identified in a human donor in good health. Some clones in this sample may be carry-over from other donors' samples. CDR3 sequence: CCGGGIYGYTF.